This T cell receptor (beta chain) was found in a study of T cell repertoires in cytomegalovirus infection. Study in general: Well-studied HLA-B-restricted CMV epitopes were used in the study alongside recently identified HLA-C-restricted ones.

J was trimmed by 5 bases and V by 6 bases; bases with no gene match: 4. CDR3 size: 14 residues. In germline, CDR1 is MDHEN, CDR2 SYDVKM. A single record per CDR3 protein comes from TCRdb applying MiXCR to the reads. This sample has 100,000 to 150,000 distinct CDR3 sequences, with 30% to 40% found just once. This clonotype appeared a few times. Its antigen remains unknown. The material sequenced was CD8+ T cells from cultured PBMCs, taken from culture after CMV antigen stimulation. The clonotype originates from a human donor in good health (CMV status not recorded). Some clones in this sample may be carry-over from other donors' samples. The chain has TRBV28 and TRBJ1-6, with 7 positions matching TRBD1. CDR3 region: CASRTGQHNSPLHF. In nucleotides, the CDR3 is TGTGCCAGCAGAACGGGACAGCATAATTCACCCCTCCACTTT.